A single sample is the source of the 12 T cell receptor beta chains below, sequenced in a study of T cells in Graves' hyperthyroidism and ophthalmopathy. Amplified TCR beta CDR3 regions came from RNA transcripts. The TCR CDR3 was amplified in a first-round RT-PCR using the HTBI primer set. In TCRdb, the multiplex PCR reads were re-called with MiXCR into one record per CDR3 protein. Of roughly 500,000 distinct CDR3 sequences in the sample, more than 11% are singletons; the top ten hold 4.5% to 6%. Sequencing was carried out using blood. Source of these receptors: a woman aged 25 to 39 with Graves' hyperthyroidism that later progressed to Graves' ophthalmopathy.

This clonotype has ten or more counts. This chain uses TRBV19 with TRBJ1-1, with D unclear. V was clipped by 3 bases and J by 4 bases, with 15 bases between them. The CDR3 consists of 15 residues. Germline lookup yields CDR1 LNHDA and CDR2 SQIVND (reference sequence). In DNA form, the CDR3 reads TGTGCCAGTAGTATGAGCGCCCCTGGAGGCACTGAAGCTTTCTTT. It yields the protein CASSMSAPGGTEAFF.

This clonotype was found many times. The V call is TRBV20-1, the J call TRBJ1-4; TRBD1 agrees at 9 bases. Trimming at V came to 5 bases and at J to 8 bases, leaving 6 bases not matched to a gene. CDR1 DFQATT and CDR2 SNEGSKA come from the germline V gene (reference sequence). The CDR3 is 13 residues long. The CDR3 DNA is TGCAGTGCTGACAGGGGGTTCGGCGAAAAACTGTTTTTT. It codes for CSADRGFGEKLFF.

This clonotype has at least ten counts. The chain joins TRBV2 to TRBJ1-5, with D perhaps matching TRBD1 (6 bases). V was cut by 6 bases and J by 3 bases, with 12 bases left in between. This CDR3 is built from 14 residues. In germline, CDR1 is SNHLY, CDR2 FYNNEI. The CDR3 DNA is TGTGCCAGCAGGGGTACAGGGCCCAATCAGCCCCAGCATTTT. Translation: CASRGTGPNQPQHF. Full variable domain (missing parts from reference TRBV2 and TRBJ1-5): EPEVTQTPSHQVTQMGQEVILRCVPISNHLYFYWYRQILGQKVEFLVSFYNNEISEKSEIFDDQFSVERPDGSNFTLKIRSTKLEDSAMYFCASRGTGPNQPQHFGDGTRLSIL.

This clonotype was detected many times. This chain joins TRBV3-1 and TRBJ2-7, with TRBD2 identical over 9 bases. CDR1 is LGHDT, CDR2 YNNKEL, per germline (reference sequence). This CDR3 comprises 14 residues. Unmatched junction bases numbered 4, after V lost 4 bases and J lost 3 bases. Written as DNA, the CDR3 is TGTGCCAGCAGCCCTGGGACTAGCCACTACGAGCAGTACTTC. Its translation is CASSPGTSHYEQYF.

There are a few counts of this clonotype. The genes are TRBV12-5 and TRBJ2-5; TRBD2 aligns across 13 bases. The CDR3 totals 19 residues. V dropped 2 bases and J dropped 5; count of bases not matched to a gene: 14. Germline assignment: CDR1 LGHNT and CDR2 FRNRAP. The CDR3 region has the DNA TGTGCTAGTGGTTTGACACTAGCGGGAGGGTCGGTGTTTCGGGAGACCCAGTACTTC. Translation gives CASGLTLAGGSVFRETQYF.

The sample holds a few counts of this clonotype. This chain uses TRBV18 with TRBJ2-5; the match to TRBD1 covers 7 bases. The V and J ends lost 8 bases and 5 bases, in that order; junction bases with no gene match: 8. Looked up from germline, CDR1 is KGHSH and CDR2 is LQKENI. This CDR3 is built from 13 residues. Here the CDR3 reads CASAIGGGETQYF. The DNA for the CDR3 is TGTGCCAGCGCAATAGGGGGCGGCGAGACCCAGTACTTC.

This clonotype appeared a few times. V usage is TRBV12-5 and J usage is TRBJ2-2; 7 nucleotides agree with TRBD1. CDR3 length equals 16 residues. The V gene end was trimmed by 6 bases and the J gene end by 1 base; junction bases not matched to a gene: 8. CDR1 and CDR2 from the germline V gene are LGHNT and FRNRAP. CDR3 residues: CASGNRDSGNTGELFF. CDR3 DNA sequence: TGTGCTAGTGGCAACCGGGACAGTGGGAACACCGGGGAGCTGTTTTTT.

The chain carries TRBV19 and TRBJ2-2; TRBD1 matches at 7 bases. The CDR3 runs to 14 residues. Germline V gene sequence: CDR1 LNHDA, CDR2 SQIVND (reference sequence). The V segment lost 2 bases and the J segment 8 bases; nucleotides outside the gene matches: 5. CDR3 loop: CASSIQTGPGELFF. DNA for the CDR3: TGTGCCAGTAGTATACAGACAGGGCCGGGGGAGCTGTTTTTT.

This chain uses TRBV28 with TRBJ2-5, with 12 positions matching TRBD2. This CDR3 has 16 amino acids. CDR1 MDHEN and CDR2 SYDVKM come from the germline V gene. The V and J ends lost 3 bases and 2 bases, in that order; junction bases with no gene match: 4. The CDR3 nucleotides read TGTGCCAGCAGTTTGGCTAGCGGGAGGGAACAAGAGACCCAGTACTTC. Translating it yields CASSLASGREQETQYF.

This clonotype came up many times. V and J are TRBV2 and TRBJ2-4, with 10 bases lining up with TRBD2. Germline CDR1 SNHLY, CDR2 FYNNEI. Losses at the gene ends were 6 bases for V and 7 bases for J; bases not matched to a gene: 3. This CDR3 is 13 amino acids long. In nucleotides, the CDR3 is TGTGCCAGCAGGGGACTAGCGTCTAACATTCAGTACTTC. Its protein is CASRGLASNIQYF.

This clonotype came up many times. The CDR3 DNA follows: TGCAGTGCTAGAGAACCGGGACTAGCGAACTACGAGCAGTACTTC. Amino acids: CSAREPGLANYEQYF. The chain uses TRBV20-1 and TRBJ2-7, with 10 nucleotides matching TRBD2. Per the germline V gene, CDR1 is DFQATT and CDR2 is SNEGSKA (reference sequence). There are 15 residues in the CDR3. V lost 0 bases to trimming and J lost 3 bases; unmatched junction nucleotides: 5.

The rearrangement uses TRBV20-1 and TRBJ2-1; weak D call: TRBD2 (6 bases). The CDR3 runs 15 residues. V was trimmed by 1 base and J by 5 bases, leaving 15 bases between them. Germline V gene data show CDR1 as DFQATT and CDR2 as SNEGSKA (reference sequence). CDR3 coding DNA: TGCAGTGCTAGAGGCCTGGGGCTAGCGAACAATGAGCAGTTCTTC. It specifies CSARGLGLANNEQFF.